This TCR beta chain came from a study of T cell responses to AZD1222 COVID-19 vaccine. Study background: It was second doses at about 4 or about 12 weeks that were pooled.

General study findings and limits: Clonal diversity may have been underestimated, and the donors were mostly white British, with more females than males.

This CDR3 is 12 amino acids long. Germline V gene lookup returns CDR1 SGHTA and CDR2 FQGTGA. V lost 2 bases, J lost 4 bases, and 5 bases lay in between. Worth noting for this clone: The antigen remains unidentified.

Here immunoSEQ multiplex PCR was the method, and the copy in TCRdb shows in-frame clones only, minus some. Altogether 95,000 to 150,000 clones are present, 70% to 90% being singletons, with the ten largest covering more than 4%. This TCR was recovered from an adult in good health. Material: peripheral blood, obtained on day 0 of AZD1222 vaccination. The chain carries TRBV7-3 and TRBJ1-1, with D uncertain. Written as DNA, the CDR3 is TGTGCCAGCAGCTTAGAGAGCACTGAAGCTTTCTTT. Translated, it gives CASSLESTEAFF.